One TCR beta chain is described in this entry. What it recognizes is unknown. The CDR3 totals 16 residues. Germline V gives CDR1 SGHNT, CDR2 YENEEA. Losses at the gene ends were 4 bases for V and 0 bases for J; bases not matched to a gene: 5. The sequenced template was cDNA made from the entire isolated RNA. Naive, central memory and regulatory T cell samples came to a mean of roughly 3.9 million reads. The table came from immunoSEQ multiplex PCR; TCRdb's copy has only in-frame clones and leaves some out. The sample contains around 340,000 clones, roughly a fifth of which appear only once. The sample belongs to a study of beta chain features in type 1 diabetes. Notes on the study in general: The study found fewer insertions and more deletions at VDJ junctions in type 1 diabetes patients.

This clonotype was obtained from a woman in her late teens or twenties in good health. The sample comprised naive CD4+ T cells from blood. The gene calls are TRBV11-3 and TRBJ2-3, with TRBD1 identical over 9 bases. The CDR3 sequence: CASSSGQGPSTDTQYF. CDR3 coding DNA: TGTGCCAGCAGCTCCGGACAGGGGCCTAGCACAGATACGCAGTATTTT. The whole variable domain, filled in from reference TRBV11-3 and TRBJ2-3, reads EAGVVQSPRYKIIEKKQPVAFWCNPISGHNTLYWYLQNLGQGPELLIRYENEEAVDDSQLPKDRFSAERLKGVDSTLKIQPAELGDSAVYLCASSSGQGPSTDTQYFGPGTRLTVL.